This TCR beta chain was sequenced during a study of cytomegalovirus exposure and HLA in healthy donors. Study context: Genetic ancestry analysis placed 81% of the 350 to 500 donors that were genotyped in the Caucasian-associated cluster. Whole-study results and caveats: The authors excluded some V segments, including TRBV6-2 and TRBV6-3, as indistinguishable. Overall, approximately 150 TCR beta chains were annotated as cytomegalovirus-associated. TCR beta sequences numbering 15,000 to 20,000 were associated with HLA alleles at 0.05 false discovery rate in a later analysis.

Primers included in the PCR were 60 Vbeta and 13 Jbeta primers. Here immunoSEQ multiplex PCR was the method, and the copy in TCRdb shows in-frame clones only, minus some. Among fewer than 200,000 clones listed, over 80% were seen once. Turning to this clone: Its specificity is not known. A junction end diverges from the germline sequence, so it may reflect a read error.

The CDR3 is 15 amino acids. CDR1 and CDR2 (germline): SGHDT, YYEEEE. The sequenced material came from PBMCs. The genes are TRBV5-6 and TRBJ2-4; D is unclear. This TCR was recovered from a man aged 45-65 years in good health and CMV-seronegative. CDR3 residues: CVSSFRVWAKNIQYF. CDR3 sequence (DNA): TGTGTCAGCAGCTTTCGGGTTTGGGCCAAAAACATTCAGTACTTC.